The 23 T cell receptor beta chains below were found in one sample sequenced in a study of T cell repertoires in cytomegalovirus infection. TCRdb independently ran MiXCR on the reads; one entry per CDR3 protein. There are approximately 100,000 distinct CDR3 sequences in the sample; roughly 40% occur only once, and about 74% lies in the top ten. For these TCRs, the target antigens are not known. The sample consisted of CD8+ T cells from cultured PBMCs, taken from culture after CMV antigen stimulation. All receptors derive from a human donor in good health (CMV status not recorded). Some clones in this sample may be carry-over from other donors' samples.

J is TRBJ2-7 and V is TRBV6-5, with D possibly matching TRBD1 (6 bases). The germline V gene has CDR1 MNHEY and CDR2 SVGAGI. The V gene lost 4 bases and the J gene lost 6 bases, with 13 bases spanning the gap. The CDR3 covers 13 residues. CDR3 coding DNA: TGTGCCAGCAGTTGGTCCAGGACAGTCGAGCAGTACTTC. Its protein product is CASSWSRTVEQYF.

The J gene is TRBJ1-1, the V gene TRBV5-6, with D maybe TRBD1 (6 bases). The CDR3 is 14 residues long. From germline, CDR1 is SGHDT and CDR2 YYEEEE. Between the trimmed V and J ends, which lost 4 bases and 0 bases, there was a span of 10 bases. The CDR3 nucleotides are TGTGCCAGCAGCCGACAGGCGATGAACACTGAAGCTTTCTTT. Amino acids: CASSRQAMNTEAFF.

This chain uses TRBV12-3 or TRBV12-4 with TRBJ2-3; TRBD2 aligns across 10 bases. The J segment lost 2 bases and the V segment lost 8 bases, leaving 7 bases of the junction unmatched. This CDR3 region has 15 residues. CDR3 coding DNA: TGTGCCAGCGGTGAGCGGGGGGGCCCCACAGATACGCAGTATTTT. Protein sequence: CASGERGGPTDTQYF.

The chain combines TRBV7-9 with TRBJ2-4; 7 bases fit TRBD1. Germline values: CDR1 SEHNR, CDR2 FQNEAQ (reference sequence). The CDR3 contains 15 residues. V lost 5 bases and J lost 2; bases outside the gene matches: 6. CDR3 in amino acids: CASSTRQGSKNIQYF. The CDR3 DNA follows: TGTGCCAGCAGCACGCGACAGGGTTCCAAAAACATTCAGTACTTC.

The chain is built from TRBV28 and TRBJ2-5; TRBD2 might be the D (6 bases). V was clipped by 3 bases and J by 2 bases, with 13 bases between them. CDR3 length equals 15 residues. Germline V CDR1 and CDR2: MDHEN, SYDVKM. The CDR3 bases are TGTGCCAGCAGTTTCGCAGGGAGGATTCAAGAGACCCAGTACTTC. As protein: CASSFAGRIQETQYF.

The chain joins TRBV5-6 to TRBJ2-7; no clear D gene. The V gene lost 1 base and the J gene lost 2 bases, with 7 bases spanning the gap. This CDR3 comprises 13 residues. Germline values: CDR1 SGHDT, CDR2 YYEEEE. The CDR3 sequence: CASSLFQAYEQYF. The DNA for the CDR3 is TGTGCCAGCAGCTTGTTCCAGGCCTACGAGCAGTACTTC. Based on the CDR3 plus reference TRBV5-6 and TRBJ2-7, the full variable domain is DAGVTQSPTHLIKTRGQQVTLRCSPKSGHDTVSWYQQALGQGPQFIFQYYEEEERQRGNFPDRFSGHQFPNYSSELNVNALLLGDSALYLCASSLFQAYEQYFGPGTRLTVT.

This clonotype showed up just a few times. The CDR3 here is CASSPGQVNTEAFF. The CDR3 DNA follows: TGTGCCAGCAGTCCGGGACAGGTGAACACTGAAGCTTTCTTT. The genes are TRBV27 and TRBJ1-1; 8 nucleotides agree with TRBD1. With V trimmed by 5 bases and J by 0 bases, 2 bases remained unmatched. CDR1 and CDR2 from the germline V gene are MNHEY and SMNVEV (reference sequence). This CDR3 has 14 amino acids.

Here the CDR3 DNA reads TGTGCCAGCAGCTTAGCGGGAGCCGGGGACCAAGAGACCCAGTACTTC. Translation: CASSLAGAGDQETQYF. The chain carries TRBV7-2 and TRBJ2-5; possibly TRBD2 for D (5 bases). V lost 0 bases to trimming and J lost 0 bases, with 11 bases between them. This CDR3 has 16 amino acids. Looked up from germline, CDR1 is SGHTA and CDR2 is FQGNSA.

J is TRBJ1-2 and V is TRBV2; D is undetermined. The V and J ends lost 4 bases and 2 bases respectively, with 8 bases between them. The CDR3 consists of 13 residues. CDR1 SNHLY and CDR2 FYNNEI come from the germline V gene. As DNA, the CDR3 is TGTGCCAGCAGTGTCCAGGTGAACTATGGCTACACCTTC. Translation gives CASSVQVNYGYTF.

This clonotype was counted ten times or more. Here the CDR3 DNA reads TGTGCCAGCAGTGTGGGGGGGCCCGGGAATGAGCAGTTCTTC. It codes for CASSVGGPGNEQFF. This chain uses TRBV6-1 with TRBJ2-1; weak D call: TRBD2 (7 bases). The germline gives CDR1 MNHNS, CDR2 SASEGT. With 4 bases removed from V and 7 bases from J, the gap between germline ends came to 14 bases. The CDR3 spans 14 residues.

The chain links TRBV7-6 to TRBJ2-5, with no clear D. CDR1 is SGHVS and CDR2 is FNYEAQ in the germline V gene. The CDR3 is made up of 17 amino acids. V was clipped by 1 base and J by 1 base, with 16 bases between them. CDR3 in DNA: TGTGCCAGCAGCTTAGTTGTTGCTAGTTGGGGCCAAGAGACCCAGTACTTC. This translates into CASSLVVASWGQETQYF.

The rearrangement joins TRBV5-4 to TRBJ2-1, with 8 bases fitting TRBD1. The CDR3 is 15 residues long. The V and J ends lost 5 bases and 7 bases, in that order; junction bases with no gene match: 11. Germline V gene sequence: CDR1 SGHNT, CDR2 YYREEE (reference sequence). The CDR3 region is CASRAGTGDFNEQFF. The CDR3, as DNA: TGTGCCAGCAGGGCCGGGACAGGAGACTTTAATGAGCAGTTCTTC.

This rearrangement joins TRBV7-8 to TRBJ1-1; D is ambiguous. The CDR3 sequence is 13 residues long. V was trimmed by 3 bases and J by 4 bases, leaving 9 bases between them. CDR1 and CDR2 from the germline V gene are SGHVS and FQNEAQ. The CDR3 protein is CASSFGVATEAFF. For the CDR3, the DNA is TGTGCCAGCAGCTTCGGAGTGGCCACTGAAGCTTTCTTT.

This clonotype was seen a few times. The CDR3 sequence: CASSNRDTGDEKLFF. The DNA for the CDR3 is TGTGCCAGCAGCAATCGGGACACCGGCGATGAAAAACTGTTTTTT. This sequence joins TRBV7-8 and TRBJ1-4; D perhaps matches TRBD1 (6 bases). Trimming stripped 5 bases from V and 6 bases from J, with 16 bases between. CDR1 and CDR2 (germline): SGHVS, FQNEAQ. This CDR3 comprises 15 residues.

The V gene is TRBV7-6, the J gene TRBJ1-5; D may be TRBD1 (5 bases). The CDR3 covers 13 residues. CDR1 is SGHVS, CDR2 FNYEAQ, per germline. The V end lost 5 bases, the J end lost 4 bases, and 9 bases lay between the germline ends. Here the CDR3 DNA reads TGTGCCAGCAGCCTCGGACAAAATCAGCCCCAGCATTTT. Residues: CASSLGQNQPQHF.

This chain connects TRBV7-2 to TRBJ1-5, with D unresolved. This CDR3 is 11 amino acids long. V was pared by 5 bases and J by 4 bases, with 3 bases between. Germline loops: CDR1 SGHTA, CDR2 FQGNSA. DNA of the CDR3: TGTGCCAGCAGCCGAAATCAGCCCCAGCATTTT. Translation gives CASSRNQPQHF.

The sample holds many counts of this clonotype. V gene TRBV7-2 combines with J gene TRBJ1-6; D is perhaps TRBD1 (5 bases). The V and J ends lost 1 base and 0 bases respectively, with 10 bases between them. Germline lookup yields CDR1 SGHTA and CDR2 FQGNSA. The CDR3 totals 17 residues. CDR3 residues: CASSLEARASYNSPLHF. The DNA for the CDR3 is TGTGCCAGCAGCTTAGAGGCCAGGGCCTCCTATAATTCACCCCTCCACTTT.

This chain joins TRBV6-6 and TRBJ1-1; 10 positions agree with TRBD1. V lost 6 bases, J lost 1 base, and 5 bases stayed unmatched. The CDR3 loop spans 15 amino acids. The V gene's germline CDR1 is MNHNY and CDR2 SVGAGI (reference sequence). CDR3 DNA sequence: TGTGCCAGCAGGGAGGACAGGGGGTGGAACACTGAAGCTTTCTTT. Translated, it gives CASREDRGWNTEAFF.

This clonotype came up a few times. This chain links TRBV7-9 with TRBJ1-1, with D unclear. Trimming pared 5 bases from V and 2 bases from J, leaving 9 bases between. The CDR3 is 13 residues long. Germline V gene data show CDR1 as SEHNR and CDR2 as FQNEAQ (reference sequence). In nucleotides, the CDR3 is TGTGCCAGCAGCCTATTTGGCAACACTGAAGCTTTCTTT. This gives the protein CASSLFGNTEAFF. The variable domain in full, completed from reference TRBV7-9 and TRBJ1-1, reads DTGVSQNPRHKITKRGQNVTFRCDPISEHNRLYWYRQTLGQGPEFLTYFQNEAQLEKSRLLSDRFSAERPKGSFSTLEIQRTEQGDSAMYLCASSLFGNTEAFFGQGTRLTVV.

The rearrangement joins TRBV28 to TRBJ2-7, with a weak D call TRBD1 (5 bases). The CDR3 loop spans 14 amino acids. Trimming stripped 3 bases from V and 4 bases from J, with 13 bases between. Germline V gives CDR1 MDHEN, CDR2 SYDVKM. The CDR3 region has the DNA TGTGCCAGCAGTTTTTATGACAGCGAATACGAGCAGTACTTC. This sequence encodes CASSFYDSEYEQYF.

This rearrangement joins TRBV6-5 to TRBJ2-5, with a possible D match to TRBD2 (5 bases). The CDR3 totals 14 residues. Germline V lookup: CDR1 MNHEY, CDR2 SVGAGI. Trimming shortened V by 2 bases and J by 2 bases, and 9 bases separated the two germline ends. The chain's CDR3 is CASSYAGVQETQYF. In nucleotides, the CDR3 is TGTGCCAGCAGTTACGCCGGGGTTCAAGAGACCCAGTACTTC.

This clonotype was picked up a small number of times. CDR3 amino acids: CAISESSGGLYQETQYF. CDR3 DNA sequence: TGTGCCATCAGTGAGAGTAGCGGGGGGCTGTACCAAGAGACCCAGTACTTC. This chain connects TRBV10-3 to TRBJ2-5; 10 bases align to TRBD2. The CDR3 is 17 residues long. Per germline, CDR1 ENHRY and CDR2 SYGVKD. V lost 2 bases and J lost 0; bases outside the gene matches: 6.

The chain carries TRBV15 and TRBJ2-3; D remains ambiguous. The CDR3 consists of 14 residues. Germline CDR1 LNHNV, CDR2 YYDKDF (reference sequence). The V end lost 0 bases, the J end lost 3 bases, and 7 bases lay between the germline ends. CDR3 in amino acids: CATSRDPITDTQYF. As DNA, the CDR3 is TGTGCCACCAGCAGAGATCCGATTACAGATACGCAGTATTTT.